This T cell receptor (beta chain) was sequenced during a study of cytomegalovirus exposure and HLA in healthy donors. Regarding this clone: The antigen is not known.

Trimming shortened V by 0 bases and J by 7 bases, and 10 bases separated the two germline ends. CDR1 is LGHNA and CDR2 is YSLEER in the germline V gene. CDR3 length: 14 residues. The study, taken as a whole, reports: CMV serostatus was the sole immune exposure data available. In a later analysis, TCR beta V- and J-gene trimming was associated with a missense DCLRE1C variant.

The primer mix had 60 Vbeta and 13 Jbeta primers. Sequenced by immunoSEQ multiplex PCR; TCRdb stores in-frame clones only, minus some. The table records roughly 100,000 clones, around 70% of them present only once. The sequence was collected from a man in his thirties or forties in good health and CMV-seronegative. The chain couples TRBV4-3 to TRBJ1-5, with TRBD1 as a possible D gene (6 bases). Sequencing input: PBMCs. The CDR3 nucleotides are TGCGCCAGCAGCCAAGAGCAGGGGTTACAGCCCCAGCATTTT. Protein product: CASSQEQGLQPQHF.